This T cell receptor (beta chain) was documented in a study of cytomegalovirus exposure and HLA in healthy donors. Notes on the study in general: A later analysis, which compared TCR beta chains of equal frequency, found the HLA-associated ones more clonally expanded. Immune exposure information comprised only CMV serostatus. The investigators catalogued under 200 TCR beta chains as cytomegalovirus-associated.

As for this clone: The antigen is not known.

Germline V lookup: CDR1 SGDLS, CDR2 YYNGEE. The CDR3 is made up of 13 amino acids. V was clipped by 5 bases and J by 4 bases, with 12 bases between them. It was with 60 Vbeta and 13 Jbeta primers that the PCR ran. Per the original methods: Counted up in a later analysis, unique TCR beta chains came to roughly 80 million, with some 9.9 million shared. Measured with immunoSEQ multiplex PCR; TCRdb has only the in-frame clones, and not every one. V, J and clone size reflect that table, while D and trimming were determined from the DNA. The table records some 130,000 clones, about 80% of them present only once.

The chain couples TRBV9 to TRBJ1-2, with a weak D call TRBD1 (6 bases). What was sequenced was PBMCs. This TCR derives from a man between 35 and 55 years old in good health and CMV-seropositive. CDR3 sequence (DNA): TGTGCCAGCAGATTAGGACAGTCCTATGGCTACACCTTC. Translation gives CASRLGQSYGYTF.